This section outlines one TCR beta chain sequence together with its context. These data belong to a study of neurological immune-mediated disorders. The cDNA came from 5'RACE with 10-nucleotide random UMIs. Over 160 million TCR-beta sequences from 15-18 subjects came from every sequencing run. TCRdb recomputed calls from the 5' RACE reads with MiXCR, one row per CDR3 protein. The table has some 16,000 distinct CDR3 sequences, roughly 9% seen once. Germline CDR1 and CDR2: SEHNR and FQNEAQ (reference sequence). CDR3 length equals 11 residues. Trimming removed 4 bases from V and 5 bases from J, with 3 bases in between. Volunteers at a blood bank in Maryland, USA, were the healthy controls. Libraries from sorted cells each used about 1 million CD4+ or CD8+ T cells.

The sequencing input was CD8+ T cells from blood. V usage is TRBV7-9 and J usage is TRBJ2-1; D uncertain. This receptor was taken from a man over 45 in good health. The DNA of the CDR3 is TGTGCCAGCAGCTATGACAATGAGCAGTTCTTC. It yields the protein CASSYDNEQFF.